Following are 11 T cell receptor beta chains from one sample sequenced in a study of blood T cell repertoires in COVID-19. Using immunoSEQ multiplex PCR, the repertoire was profiled, and TCRdb retains in-frame clones only, with some absent. The sample includes hundreds of thousands of clones, 88% of them seen just once. The sample taken for sequencing was peripheral blood. Receptors were obtained from a woman aged 45-65 years with active or convalescent COVID-19.

J is TRBJ2-4 and V is TRBV19; D call uncertain. Trimming cost V 5 bases and J 6 bases, with 11 bases left between them. The germline V gene encodes CDR1 LNHDA and CDR2 SQIVND (reference sequence). CDR3 length equals 13 residues. CDR3 sequence: CASSLPSGNIQYF. The CDR3 DNA reads TGTGCCAGTAGTTTACCCTCAGGAAACATTCAGTACTTC. Supplemented by reference TRBV19 and TRBJ2-4, the full variable domain reads DGGITQSPKYLFRKEGQNVTLSCEQNLNHDAMYWYRQDPGQGLRLIYYSQIVNDFQKGDIAEGYSVSREKKESFPLTVTSAQKNPTAFYLCASSLPSGNIQYFGAGTRLSVL.

V is TRBV2 and J is TRBJ2-3, with a possible D match to TRBD1 (5 bases). CDR3 length: 16 residues. The V gene's germline CDR1 is SNHLY and CDR2 FYNNEI. V lost 2 bases and J lost 0, with 12 bases in between. This CDR3 is CASSERRDPSTDTQYF. The CDR3 region has the DNA TGTGCCAGCAGTGAACGCAGGGATCCTAGCACAGATACGCAGTATTTT.

The CDR3 DNA reads TGCGCCAGCAGCTTAAGCGGGAGGGCCCCGAATGAGCAGTTCTTC. This sequence encodes CASSLSGRAPNEQFF. The V and J genes are TRBV5-1 and TRBJ2-1; 10 bases fit TRBD2. The trim removed 2 bases at V and 7 bases at J, leaving 6 bases unmatched. This CDR3 is 15 amino acids long. Looked up from germline, CDR1 is SGHRS and CDR2 is YFSETQ.

This clone was recorded once. The V gene is TRBV19, the J gene TRBJ1-6, with D tentatively TRBD1 (5 bases). Germline loops: CDR1 LNHDA, CDR2 SQIVND (reference sequence). This CDR3 spans 13 amino acids. V lost 6 bases to trimming and J lost 7 bases, with 10 bases between them. CDR3 sequence (DNA): TGTGCCAGTAGCCCAGGGAAGAATTCACCCCTCCACTTT. It is translated as CASSPGKNSPLHF.

The chain employs TRBV5-4 and TRBJ2-3; 7 nucleotides agree with TRBD2. This CDR3 is built from 15 residues. Germline V gives CDR1 SGHNT, CDR2 YYREEE (reference sequence). Losses at the gene ends were 3 bases for V and 1 base for J; bases not matched to a gene: 5. Written as DNA, the CDR3 is TGTGCCAGCAGCTCTGGGGGAGGGGGCACAGATACGCAGTATTTT. Translating gives CASSSGGGGTDTQYF.

The rearrangement joins TRBV10-3 to TRBJ1-3; TRBD1 matches 7 bases. Germline trimming cut 4 bases from V and 7 bases from J; bases unmatched to any gene: 19. This CDR3 region has 18 residues. Per the germline V gene, CDR1 is ENHRY and CDR2 is SYGVKD. The CDR3 sequence is CAISAQGTAYATRNTIYF. The CDR3 DNA follows: TGTGCCATCAGTGCCCAAGGGACAGCCTATGCGACGAGGAACACCATATATTTT.

This chain links TRBV27 with TRBJ1-5; tentative D call: TRBD1 (5 bases). This CDR3 comprises 14 residues. V was cut by 5 bases and J by 7 bases, with 15 bases left in between. Per germline, CDR1 MNHEY and CDR2 SMNVEV (reference sequence). CDR3 nucleotide sequence: TGTGCCAGCAGTCTGGGCAGGGTGACGCAGCCCCAGCATTTT. It specifies CASSLGRVTQPQHF.

The genes are TRBV5-4 and TRBJ2-5; 14 bases fit TRBD2. Germline CDR1 is SGHNT and CDR2 is YYREEE (reference sequence). The CDR3 is made up of 16 amino acids. J was trimmed by 3 bases and V by 4 bases; bases with no gene match: 5. The chain's CDR3 is CASSGGTSGSEETQYF. The CDR3 nucleotides are TGTGCCAGCAGCGGGGGGACTAGCGGGAGCGAAGAGACCCAGTACTTC.

This chain uses TRBV28 with TRBJ2-7, with a weak D call TRBD2 (5 bases). The CDR3 is 13 amino acids. Per the germline V gene, CDR1 is MDHEN and CDR2 is SYDVKM. V was trimmed by 2 bases and J by 6 bases, leaving 11 bases between them. CDR3 bases: TGTGCCAGCAGTTTAGGACTGGGTGGCGAGCAGTACTTC. Its protein is CASSLGLGGEQYF.

The chain carries TRBV28 and TRBJ1-4; possibly TRBD1 for D (6 bases). Between the trimmed V and J ends, which lost 7 bases and 5 bases, there was a span of 14 bases. The CDR3 spans 14 residues. Germline CDR1 and CDR2: MDHEN and SYDVKM. The CDR3 loop is CASIPRGLNEKLFF. The CDR3 DNA sequence: TGTGCCAGCATACCCAGGGGTTTGAATGAAAAACTGTTTTTT.

The CDR3 protein is CASSQSTDYYGYTF. CDR3 DNA sequence: TGTGCCAGCAGCCAGTCGACAGACTACTATGGCTACACCTTC. The chain recombines TRBV7-9 with TRBJ1-2, with D maybe TRBD1 (5 bases). V shed 5 bases and J shed 3 bases, with 13 bases lying between them. Germline-derived CDR1 and CDR2 are SEHNR and FQNEAQ (reference sequence). There are 14 residues in the CDR3.